This TCR beta chain was recovered during a study of human T cells and chemical hapten exposure. The time point is: patch test 1, 2 weeks after DPC sensitization. The sample's treatment: therapeutic diphenylcyclopropenone sensitization with weekly scalp DPC. Study results and caveats: Donors, who had alopecia, may show an immune response that differs from healthy people's.

Germline V gene lookup returns CDR1 SQVTM and CDR2 ANQGSEA. The V end was cut by 6 bases, the J end by 5 bases, with 13 bases between. The CDR3 contains 12 residues. Only a few counts were recorded for this clonotype. Its target is not known. TCRdb fed the RACE reads into MiXCR, producing one record per CDR3 protein. The sample includes fewer than 400,000 distinct CDR3 sequences, roughly 6.9% of them seen just once. Here the sequenced sample was whole blood, taken in connection with sensitization to the hapten diphenylcyclopropenone (DPC). This TCR was recovered from a young woman with alopecia areata. Some clones in this sample may be carry-over from other donors' samples. V usage is TRBV29-1 and J usage is TRBJ1-1, with a weak D call TRBD1 (5 bases). The CDR3 DNA sequence: TGCAGCGTACGACAGTTCCAGACTGAAGCTTTCTTT. Translated, it gives CSVRQFQTEAFF.